Shown below are 8 T cell receptor beta chains from a single sample sequenced in a study of CD8+CD57+ T cells in acquired aplastic anemia. Sequenced patients had shown CD8+CD57+ cell expansion by flow cytometry. Genomic DNA, serving as template, underwent TCR beta VDJ and CDR3 profiling. TCRdb reprocessed the reads with MiXCR, giving one entry per CDR3 protein. The sample lists approximately 150,000 distinct CDR3 sequences; approximately 44% were seen once. Sequenced: sorted CD4+, CD8+, or CD8+CD57+ T cells (not recorded which) from PBMCs. The source of these receptors is a human donor with aplastic anemia.

The chain recombines TRBV12-3 or TRBV12-4 with TRBJ1-1; D gene unclear. Trimming left V 7 bases short and J 3 bases short, with 15 bases between. CDR3 length equals 14 residues. The CDR3 protein is CASTRLRVDTEAFF. CDR3 DNA sequence: TGTGCCAGCACTAGGTTGAGGGTGGACACTGAAGCTTTCTTT.

The V gene is TRBV20-1, the J gene TRBJ1-3; D not resolved. V dropped 6 bases and J dropped 0 bases, with 15 bases sitting between them. The germline CDR1 and CDR2 sequences are DFQATT and SNEGSKA (reference sequence). The CDR3 covers 15 residues. In nucleotides, the CDR3 is TGCAGTGCAAGTTGGGCAGCGAGCTCTGGAAACACCATATATTTT. Its translation is CSASWAASSGNTIYF.

The chain uses TRBV2 and TRBJ1-1, with 10 positions matching TRBD1. The germline V gene has CDR1 SNHLY and CDR2 FYNNEI. This CDR3 region has 14 residues. The V gene end was trimmed by 6 bases and the J gene end by 5 bases; junction bases not matched to a gene: 6. The CDR3 nucleotides read TGTGCCAGCAGGGGAAGGACAGGGGGAACTGAAGCTTTCTTT. This encodes CASRGRTGGTEAFF.

This clonotype was recorded a few times. This chain uses TRBV18 with TRBJ2-7; TRBD2 matches at 10 bases. V gave up 3 bases and J gave up 3 bases; unmatched junction bases: 11. The CDR3 has 17 residues. The germline CDR1 and CDR2 sequences are KGHSH and LQKENI. CDR3 sequence reads: CASSPLALAGTYYEQYF. The CDR3 region has the DNA TGTGCCAGCTCACCCCTGGCACTAGCGGGGACTTACTACGAGCAGTACTTC.

This chain connects TRBV7-8 to TRBJ2-5; the match to TRBD2 covers 7 bases. The CDR3 length is 14 residues. The germline gives CDR1 SGHVS, CDR2 FQNEAQ. J was trimmed by 11 bases and V by 1 base; bases with no gene match: 10. The chain's CDR3 is CASSLGDGGRTQYF. In DNA, the CDR3 is TGTGCCAGCAGCTTAGGGGACGGGGGGAGGACTCAGTACTTC. Complete variable domain (other parts from reference TRBV7-8 and TRBJ2-5): GAGVSQSPRYKVAKRGQDVALRCDPISGHVSLFWYQQALGQGPEFLTYFQNEAQLDKSGLPSDRFFAERPEGSVSTLKIQRTQQEDSAVYLCASSLGDGGRTQYFGPGTRLLVL.

The chain carries TRBV19 and TRBJ1-2; TRBD1 matches at 8 bases. The length of the CDR3 is 13 residues. V lost 8 bases and J lost 7; bases outside the gene matches: 9. The V gene's germline CDR1 is LNHDA and CDR2 SQIVND (reference sequence). The CDR3 DNA reads TGTGCCAGTCTAAGACAGGGGCAGGGTGGCTACACCTTC. This gives the protein CASLRQGQGGYTF.

This clonotype has at least ten counts. CDR3 sequence (DNA): TGTGCCAGCAGTGAGAGCAGACTAGCGGGAGTCGGAGGCGAGCAGTACGTC. Translation: CASSESRLAGVGGEQYV. The chain joins TRBV2 to TRBJ2-7, with TRBD2 matching 12 bases. Germline V gene lookup returns CDR1 SNHLY and CDR2 FYNNEI. The length of the CDR3 is 17 residues. Unmatched junction bases numbered 12, after V lost 3 bases and J lost 6 bases.

This clonotype came up many times. The CDR3 loop reads CASSPQGRGSYNEQFF. The DNA for the CDR3 is TGTGCCAGCAGTCCTCAGGGCAGGGGCAGCTACAATGAGCAGTTCTTC. The J gene is TRBJ2-1, the V gene TRBV27; maybe TRBD1 (6 bases). CDR1 is MNHEY, CDR2 SMNVEV, per germline (reference sequence). The CDR3 spans 16 residues. Trimming stripped 5 bases from V and 3 bases from J, with 17 bases between.